This TCR beta chain was captured by sequencing in a study of shared T cell receptors in the human thymus. TCRdb's copy holds only in-frame clones and misses some; the assay was immunoSEQ multiplex PCR. The sample carries some 760,000 clones, approximately 85% recorded once. The same sample was also used in a study of human thymus T cells.

Input material: thymocytes. This TCR was sampled from a girl under three years old with a congenital heart defect.

The CDR3 sequence is CASSLRSDRGPGGQFF. In DNA, the CDR3 is TGCGCCAGCAGCTTGCGGTCGGACAGGGGTCCGGGTGGGCAGTTCTTC. The V and J genes are TRBV5-1 and TRBJ2-1; 9 positions match TRBD1. Germline lookup yields CDR1 SGHRS and CDR2 YFSETQ. This CDR3 has 16 residues. Trimming at V came to 1 base and at J to 12 bases, leaving 14 bases not matched to a gene.